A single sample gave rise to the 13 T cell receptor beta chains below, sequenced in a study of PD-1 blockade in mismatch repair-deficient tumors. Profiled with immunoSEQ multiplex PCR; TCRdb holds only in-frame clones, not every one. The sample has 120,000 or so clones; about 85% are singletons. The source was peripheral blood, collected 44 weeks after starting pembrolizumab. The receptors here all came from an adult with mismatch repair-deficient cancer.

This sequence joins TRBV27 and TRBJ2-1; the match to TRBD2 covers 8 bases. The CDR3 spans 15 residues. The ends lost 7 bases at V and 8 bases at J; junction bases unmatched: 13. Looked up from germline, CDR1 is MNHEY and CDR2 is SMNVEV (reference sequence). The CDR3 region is CASTSLGLVRDEQFF. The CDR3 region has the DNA TGTGCCAGCACCTCCTTGGGACTAGTTCGCGATGAGCAGTTCTTC.

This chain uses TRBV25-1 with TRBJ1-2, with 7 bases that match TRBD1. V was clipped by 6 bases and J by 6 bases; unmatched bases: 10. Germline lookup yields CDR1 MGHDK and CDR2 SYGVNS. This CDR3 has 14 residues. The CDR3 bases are TGTGCCAGCAGGAGCCCCGGACAGGTTCATGGCTACACCTTC. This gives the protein CASRSPGQVHGYTF.

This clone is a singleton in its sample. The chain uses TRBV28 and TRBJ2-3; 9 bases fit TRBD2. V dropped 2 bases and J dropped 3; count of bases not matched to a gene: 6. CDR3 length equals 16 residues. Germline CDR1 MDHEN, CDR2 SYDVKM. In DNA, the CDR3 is TGTGCCAGCAGTTTACTCGCGGGAGGGTTGACAGATACGCAGTATTTT. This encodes CASSLLAGGLTDTQYF.

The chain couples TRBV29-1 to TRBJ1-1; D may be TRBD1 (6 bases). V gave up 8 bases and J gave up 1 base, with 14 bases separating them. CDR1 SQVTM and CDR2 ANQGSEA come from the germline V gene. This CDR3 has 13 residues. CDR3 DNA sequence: TGCAGCCCAATGCGGACAGCGAACACTGAAGCTTTCTTT. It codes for CSPMRTANTEAFF. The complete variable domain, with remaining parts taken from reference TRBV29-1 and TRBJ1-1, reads SAVISQKPSRDICQRGTSLTIQCQVDSQVTMMFWYRQQPGQSLTLIATANQGSEATYESGFVIDKFPISRPNLTFSTLTVSNMSPEDSSIYLCSPMRTANTEAFFGQGTRLTVV.

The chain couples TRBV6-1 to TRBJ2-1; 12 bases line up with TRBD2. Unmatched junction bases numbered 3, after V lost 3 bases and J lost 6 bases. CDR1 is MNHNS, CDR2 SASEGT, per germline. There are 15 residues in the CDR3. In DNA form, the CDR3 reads TGTGCCAGCAGTGACTCGACTAGCGGGAGCAATGAGCAGTTCTTC. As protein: CASSDSTSGSNEQFF.

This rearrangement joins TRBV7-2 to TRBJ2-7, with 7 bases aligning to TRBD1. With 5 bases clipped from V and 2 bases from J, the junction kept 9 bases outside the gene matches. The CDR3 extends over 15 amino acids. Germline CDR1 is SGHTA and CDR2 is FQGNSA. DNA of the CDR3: TGTGCCAGCAGCCCAAGGACAGGTAGGACCTACGAGCAGTACTTC. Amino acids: CASSPRTGRTYEQYF.

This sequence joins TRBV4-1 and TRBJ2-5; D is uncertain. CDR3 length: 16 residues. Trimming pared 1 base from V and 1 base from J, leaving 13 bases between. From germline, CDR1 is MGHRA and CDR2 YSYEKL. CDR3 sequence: CASSQVGRRRQETQYF. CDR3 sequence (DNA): TGCGCCAGCAGCCAAGTTGGCAGGCGCCGCCAAGAGACCCAGTACTTC.

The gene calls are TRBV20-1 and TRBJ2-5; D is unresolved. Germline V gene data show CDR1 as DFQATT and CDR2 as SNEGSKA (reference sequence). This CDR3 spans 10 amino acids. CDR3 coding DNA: TGCGGGGTCCAAAGGGAGACCCAGTACTTC. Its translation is CGVQRETQYF.

CDR3 nucleotides: TGCAGTGCTAGACACAAGACTGAAGCTTTCTTT. Translating it yields CSARHKTEAFF. The rearrangement uses TRBV20-1 and TRBJ1-1; D call uncertain. V was shortened by 2 bases and J by 5 bases, with 6 bases between the two germline ends. CDR1 is DFQATT and CDR2 is SNEGSKA in the germline V gene (reference sequence). The CDR3 extends over 11 amino acids.

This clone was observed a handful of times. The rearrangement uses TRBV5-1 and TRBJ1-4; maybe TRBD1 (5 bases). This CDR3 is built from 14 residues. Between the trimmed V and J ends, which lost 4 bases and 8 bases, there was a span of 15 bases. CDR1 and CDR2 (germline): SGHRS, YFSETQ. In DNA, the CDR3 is TGCGCCAGCAGCGTCAACCCAGGGAGGGAAAAACTGTTTTTT. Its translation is CASSVNPGREKLFF.

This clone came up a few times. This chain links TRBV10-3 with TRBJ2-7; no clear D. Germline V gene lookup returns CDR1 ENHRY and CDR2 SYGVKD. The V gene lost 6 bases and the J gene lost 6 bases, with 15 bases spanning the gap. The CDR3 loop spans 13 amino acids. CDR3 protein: CAIRKILGSEQYF. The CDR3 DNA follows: TGTGCCATCAGAAAGATATTGGGTAGCGAGCAGTACTTC.

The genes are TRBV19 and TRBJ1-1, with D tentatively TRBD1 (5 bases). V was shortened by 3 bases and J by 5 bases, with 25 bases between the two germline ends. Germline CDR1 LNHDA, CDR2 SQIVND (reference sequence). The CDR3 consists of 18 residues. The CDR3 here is CASSIRSGLGADKTEAFF. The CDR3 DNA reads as TGTGCCAGTAGTATCAGGTCAGGGTTAGGAGCGGATAAGACTGAAGCTTTCTTT.

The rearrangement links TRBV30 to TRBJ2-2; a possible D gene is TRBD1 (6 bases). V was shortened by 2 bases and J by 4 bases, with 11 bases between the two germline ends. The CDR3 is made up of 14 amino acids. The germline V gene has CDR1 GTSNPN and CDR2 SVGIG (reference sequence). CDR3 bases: TGTGCCTGGAGTCTGACAGGCGCCACCGGGGAGCTGTTTTTT. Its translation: CAWSLTGATGELFF.